These 4 T cell receptor beta chains came from one sample sequenced in a study of spatial heterogeneity in lung cancer. Time point reported: sample taken at primary tumor resection. The study sequenced unsorted whole RNA from tumor, nontumor lung or frozen PBMC. TCRdb re-derived calls from the 5' RACE reads in MiXCR, one entry per CDR3 protein. The sample yields nearly 1,500 distinct CDR3 sequences, roughly 7.9% seen once. The sequenced sample was normal lung tissue next to the tumor, obtained at surgery. Source of these receptors: a female donor with early-stage non-small cell lung cancer.

This clonotype counts as medium-sized. Found in a library prepared for alpha chains, this beta chain is an off-target read, and its abundance has little meaning. The rearrangement uses TRBV7-9 and TRBJ2-7; 9 positions agree with TRBD1. V lost 0 bases and J lost 5; bases outside the gene matches: 5. The length of the CDR3 is 15 residues. CDR1 is SEHNR, CDR2 FQNEAQ, per germline (reference sequence). CDR3 sequence (DNA): TGTGCCAGCAGCTTAGCCGGGACAGGGTGGAACGAGCAGTACTTC. Protein product: CASSLAGTGWNEQYF.

Of note for this clonotype: Since it is a stray read in a library aimed at alpha chains, this beta chain has a size that is not meaningful. The V call is TRBV12-5, the J call TRBJ2-7; weak D call: TRBD2 (6 bases). This CDR3 region has 14 residues. V was clipped by 3 bases and J by 6 bases, with 15 bases between them. CDR1 and CDR2 (germline): LGHNT, FRNRAP. The CDR3 protein is CASGFSSGSAEQYF. In nucleotides, the CDR3 is TGTGCTAGTGGTTTTTCCTCCGGGAGCGCCGAGCAGTACTTC.

The sample holds a few counts of this clonotype. This beta chain slipped into a library made for alpha chains as a stray read, so its size is not meaningful. J is TRBJ2-7 and V is TRBV3-1; D gene uncertain. CDR1 and CDR2 (germline): LGHDT, YNNKEL (reference sequence). Trimming shortened V by 1 base and J by 2 bases, and 15 bases separated the two germline ends. This CDR3 region has 16 residues. CDR3 sequence reads: CASSQGGRLGTYEQYF. In nucleotides, the CDR3 is TGTGCCAGCAGCCAAGGAGGCCGCCTGGGGACCTACGAGCAGTACTTC.

This clonotype ranks as medium-sized. In a library made to pick up alpha chains, this beta chain is a stray read with a size that means little. This chain's CDR3 is CASSTPGQGTSNEQFF. CDR3 nucleotide sequence: TGTGCCAGTAGTACCCCGGGACAGGGCACTTCGAATGAGCAGTTCTTC. This chain connects TRBV19 to TRBJ2-1; 9 bases line up with TRBD1. Per the germline V gene, CDR1 is LNHDA and CDR2 is SQIVND (reference sequence). V gave up 4 bases and J gave up 7 bases; unmatched junction bases: 11. This CDR3 is built from 16 residues.